These 28 T cell receptor beta chains share one sample of origin, sequenced in a study of monozygotic twins with inflammatory bowel disease. TCRdb reprocessed the 5' RACE reads and keeps a single row for each CDR3 protein, giving no DNA. The table for this sample gives approximately 380,000 distinct CDR3 sequences. The sequenced sample was blood. All receptors derive from a human donor with ulcerative colitis or Crohn's disease, or a healthy co-twin of an affected twin (not recorded which).

This chain joins TRBV5-6 and TRBJ2-7; TCRdb lists TRBD1, though no DNA is available to test this call. CDR1 and CDR2 from the germline V gene are SGHDT and YYEEEE. The CDR3 totals 15 residues. The CDR3 here is CASSRDRRRGDEQYF.

The CDR3 region is CASSQVSSGGGHTDTQYF. The rearrangement joins TRBV4-2 to TRBJ2-3; TCRdb designates TRBD2, a call that cannot be tested without DNA. The CDR3 is made up of 18 amino acids. Looked up from germline, CDR1 is LGHNA and CDR2 is YNFKEQ.

The chain uses TRBV28 and TRBJ2-7; TCRdb designates TRBD1, a call that cannot be tested without DNA. In germline, CDR1 is MDHEN, CDR2 SYDVKM. The CDR3 sequence is 15 residues long. The CDR3 sequence is CASKTVGGSSYEQYF.

The V gene is TRBV2, the J gene TRBJ2-7; TCRdb selects TRBD1, and the lack of DNA leaves this call unchecked. The CDR3 contains 12 residues. CDR1 is SNHLY and CDR2 is FYNNEI in the germline V gene. The CDR3 spells CASREVGHEQYF.

The chain recombines TRBV6-1 with TRBJ2-3. CDR1 and CDR2 from the germline V gene are MNHNS and SASEGT. This CDR3 contains 15 residues. Here the CDR3 reads CASSEERGSTDTQYF.

The chain has TRBV7-9 and TRBJ1-6. The CDR3 totals 16 residues. Germline V CDR1 and CDR2: SEHNR, FQNEAQ (reference sequence). The CDR3 protein is CASSPAGNSYNSPLHF.

This chain joins TRBV5-8 and TRBJ1-5; absent DNA, TCRdb's TRBD1 call cannot be checked. CDR1 and CDR2 (germline): SGHTS, YDEGEE. CDR3 length: 14 residues. The CDR3 sequence is CASSSTDSVQPQHF. Full variable domain (missing parts from reference TRBV5-8 and TRBJ1-5): EAGVTQSPTHLIKTRGQQATLRCSPISGHTSVYWYQQALGLGLQFLLWYDEGEERNRGNFPPRFSGRQFPNYSSELNVNALELEDSALYLCASSSTDSVQPQHFGDGTRLSIL.

The chain is built from TRBV3-1 and TRBJ1-5. Germline assignment: CDR1 LGHDT and CDR2 YNNKEL (reference sequence). The CDR3 has 13 residues. The CDR3 sequence: CASSQSNYQPQHF.

The chain employs TRBV7-2 and TRBJ2-1; TCRdb proposes TRBD1, but this gene call is untestable without DNA. This CDR3 spans 13 amino acids. Germline V gene lookup returns CDR1 SGHTA and CDR2 FQGNSA. This chain's CDR3 is CASSQMGGNEQFF.

The chain combines TRBV24-1 with TRBJ2-3; TCRdb lists TRBD2, though no DNA is available to test this call. This CDR3 contains 15 residues. Germline CDR1 and CDR2: KGHDR and SFDVKD. The CDR3 loop reads CATSDTRTIGDTQYF.

This sequence joins TRBV7-3 and TRBJ2-3; TCRdb lists TRBD2, though no DNA is available to test this call. The CDR3 sequence is 17 residues long. Germline assignment: CDR1 SGHTA and CDR2 FQGTGA. The CDR3 is CASSLPSVGPGDDTQYF.

This rearrangement joins TRBV20-1 to TRBJ2-2; TCRdb names TRBD2, which stays unverified in the absence of DNA. From germline, CDR1 is DFQATT and CDR2 SNEGSKA (reference sequence). The CDR3 has 17 residues. This chain's CDR3 is CSAPQEDVAGEAGELFF.

This CDR3 is CASSQDSTADYNSPLHF. V gene TRBV4-1 combines with J gene TRBJ1-6. This CDR3 has 17 amino acids. The V gene's germline CDR1 is MGHRA and CDR2 YSYEKL.

This chain uses TRBV23-1 with TRBJ2-7. TRBV23-1 is reported as an ORF; its role is uncertain. This CDR3 has 15 amino acids. This chain's CDR3 is CASSQSCRISYEQYF.

The V and J genes are TRBV5-1 and TRBJ1-3. The CDR3 is 15 amino acids. Germline V gives CDR1 SGHRS, CDR2 YFSETQ. The CDR3: CASTQWAASGNTIYF.

This chain joins TRBV5-1 and TRBJ2-7; TCRdb's D gene call, TRBD2, goes unchecked for lack of DNA. In germline, CDR1 is SGHRS, CDR2 YFSETQ. The CDR3 consists of 15 residues. The CDR3 reads CASSLGRSTTHEQYF.

The genes are TRBV10-2 and TRBJ2-7; TCRdb returns TRBD1, unconfirmable since there is no DNA. CDR3 length: 11 residues. Germline V gene sequence: CDR1 WSHSY, CDR2 SAAADI. This CDR3 reads CASSDRDEQYF.

V and J are TRBV19 and TRBJ1-1; the D gene TCRdb calls, TRBD1, cannot be checked with no DNA. The CDR3 is 12 residues long. The germline V gene has CDR1 LNHDA and CDR2 SQIVND (reference sequence). The CDR3 here is CATAGQTTEAFF.

V usage is TRBV28 and J usage is TRBJ2-5; absent DNA, TCRdb's TRBD2 call cannot be checked. Germline V gene sequence: CDR1 MDHEN, CDR2 SYDVKM. CDR3 length: 16 amino acids. The CDR3 region is CASSPLGTEGQETQYF.

The rearrangement links TRBV5-1 to TRBJ1-1; TCRdb picks TRBD1, but there is no DNA to check that call. The CDR3 runs to 15 residues. Germline lookup yields CDR1 SGHRS and CDR2 YFSETQ. CDR3 in amino acids: CASSVGVRDGTEAFF.

V and J are TRBV11-2 and TRBJ2-1; as DNA is missing, the TRBD2 call by TCRdb cannot be tested. Per the germline V gene, CDR1 is SGHAT and CDR2 is FQNNGV. The CDR3 runs 14 residues. This chain's CDR3 is CASSLWSEAGEQFF.

V usage is TRBV27 and J usage is TRBJ2-3; the TCRdb D gene call, TRBD1, has no DNA to confirm it. Germline loops: CDR1 MNHEY, CDR2 SMNVEV (reference sequence). This CDR3 comprises 14 residues. CDR3: CAAKGGRSTDTQYF.

Here the CDR3 reads CASQQGGEQYF. The chain recombines TRBV6-2 or TRBV6-3 with TRBJ2-7; lacking DNA, the TRBD1 call made by TCRdb goes unchecked. CDR1 is MNHEY, CDR2 SVGEGT, per germline. The CDR3 loop spans 11 amino acids.

The rearrangement joins TRBV7-9 to TRBJ2-7; absent DNA, TCRdb's TRBD2 call cannot be checked. Germline V gene data show CDR1 as SEHNR and CDR2 as FQNEAQ (reference sequence). This CDR3 is built from 14 residues. The CDR3 reads CASSPTSGVDEQYF.

V and J are TRBV5-1 and TRBJ2-3. There are 14 residues in the CDR3. The germline gives CDR1 SGHRS, CDR2 YFSETQ. CDR3 in amino acids: CASSPGLAADTQYF.

The chain links TRBV5-4 to TRBJ1-6; without DNA, the TCRdb call of TRBD1 cannot be checked. In germline, CDR1 is SGHNT, CDR2 YYREEE (reference sequence). The CDR3 is 16 residues long. CDR3 protein: CASSLFGRGVDSPLHF.

V usage is TRBV5-6 and J usage is TRBJ1-2; TCRdb's D call of TRBD1 is untestable without DNA. The CDR3 loop spans 15 amino acids. CDR1 and CDR2 from the germline V gene are SGHDT and YYEEEE. The CDR3 sequence is CASSRYDRQNYGYTF.

The chain carries TRBV3-1 and TRBJ2-1; TCRdb reports TRBD1, a call that lacks DNA to check it against. The germline V gene encodes CDR1 LGHDT and CDR2 YNNKEL (reference sequence). This CDR3 contains 13 residues. This chain's CDR3 is CAKEKVRGGEQFF.